These 20 T cell receptor beta chains originate from one sample sequenced in a study of regulatory T cells in long-lasting Graves disease (dated by TCRdb to the early 2020s). The time point label of this sample denotes: persistent/refractory GD, antithyroid drugs over 5 years with positive TRAb. RNA was extracted from PBMCs in TRIzol for both TCR sequencing and RNA sequencing. The protocol used for the library was multiplex PCR. The sequencer was an Illumina HiSeq 4000. To build TCR beta libraries, CDR3 regions were amplified by Arm-PCR using iRepertoire HTBI primers. TCRdb applied fastp at Q25 and MiXCR to the public reads, then kept only in-frame beta chains. Every entry covers one CDR3 protein and lists the most common genes and DNA from its rows. The sample yields hundreds of thousands of distinct CDR3 sequences; about 20% were counted once. In total, the top ten clones hold roughly 14% of the sample.

The specimen comprised peripheral blood mononuclear cells (PBMCs), sampled when the disease was refractory, from a patient treated with antithyroid drugs. The source is a female donor with Graves disease.

This sequence joins TRBV6-1 and TRBJ2-7; 8 positions agree with TRBD1. The V segment lost 8 bases and the J segment 4 bases; nucleotides outside the gene matches: 10. CDR1 and CDR2 from the germline V gene are MNHNS and SASEGT. CDR3 length: 14 residues. The CDR3 is CASGGDRTSYEQYF. CDR3 nucleotide sequence: TGTGCCAGCGGAGGGGACAGGACGTCTTACGAGCAGTACTTC.

The V gene is TRBV7-9, the J gene TRBJ1-5; TRBD1 agrees at 7 bases. Per germline, CDR1 SEHNR and CDR2 FQNEAQ (reference sequence). Trimming took 6 bases from V and 0 from J; bases not matched to a gene: 11. This CDR3 has 17 amino acids. As DNA, the CDR3 is TGTGCCAGCAGTTCCGGGACAGAATATTATAGCAATCAGCCCCAGCATTTT. It encodes CASSSGTEYYSNQPQHF. Full variable domain (outside the CDR3, taken from reference TRBV7-9 and TRBJ1-5): DTGVSQNPRHKITKRGQNVTFRCDPISEHNRLYWYRQTLGQGPEFLTYFQNEAQLEKSRLLSDRFSAERPKGSFSTLEIQRTEQGDSAMYLCASSSGTEYYSNQPQHFGDGTRLSIL.

J is TRBJ1-3 and V is TRBV2; D is perhaps TRBD1 (5 bases). The CDR3 consists of 13 residues. Trimming cost V 6 bases and J 8 bases, with 14 bases left between them. The germline V gene encodes CDR1 SNHLY and CDR2 FYNNEI. CDR3 DNA sequence: TGTGCCAGCAGGGCAGGCGAAGGGGACACCATATATTTT. It specifies CASRAGEGDTIYF.

This clonotype was recorded many times. The chain employs TRBV7-2 and TRBJ2-7; the D gene is possibly TRBD1 (7 bases). Germline values: CDR1 SGHTA, CDR2 FQGNSA. V was clipped by 0 bases and J by 3 bases, with 12 bases between them. There are 15 residues in the CDR3. The CDR3 DNA is TGTGCCAGCAGCTTAGCCGGGGGACAGTACTACGAGCAGTACTTC. Its translation is CASSLAGGQYYEQYF.

This clonotype came up many times. The chain is built from TRBV28 and TRBJ1-2, with TRBD1 matching 10 bases. The junction had 6 bases not matched to a gene; V was cut back by 7 bases and J by 7 bases. Germline-derived CDR1 and CDR2 are MDHEN and SYDVKM. The CDR3 loop spans 13 amino acids. This chain's CDR3 is CASIPGTGVGYTF. As DNA, the CDR3 is TGTGCCAGCATCCCCGGGACAGGGGTTGGCTACACCTTC.

The rearrangement joins TRBV24-1 to TRBJ1-2, with no clear D. This CDR3 spans 15 amino acids. V gave up 2 bases and J gave up 8 bases, with 17 bases separating them. The germline CDR1 and CDR2 sequences are KGHDR and SFDVKD. The CDR3 spells CATSDSLAGLGGYTF. The DNA of the CDR3 is TGTGCCACCAGTGATTCCCTGGCAGGCCTCGGGGGCTACACCTTC.

This sequence joins TRBV11-2 and TRBJ2-1; no firm D call. V was trimmed by 5 bases and J by 7 bases, leaving 18 bases between them. The CDR3 consists of 15 residues. CDR1 and CDR2 from the germline V gene are SGHAT and FQNNGV. The CDR3 protein is CASSLQAVDGNEQFF. CDR3 in DNA: TGTGCCAGCAGCCTCCAGGCGGTTGATGGGAATGAGCAGTTCTTC.

This clonotype has just a few counts. The chain combines TRBV29-1 with TRBJ1-2; TRBD1 might be the D (5 bases). V shed 1 base and J shed 1 base, with 13 bases lying between them. There are 15 residues in the CDR3. Germline CDR1 and CDR2: SQVTM and ANQGSEA. DNA for the CDR3: TGCAGCGTTGAAGGGACACCCGGAATTAACTATGGCTACACCTTC. It encodes CSVEGTPGINYGYTF. Variable domain in full (rest from reference TRBV29-1 and TRBJ1-2): SAVISQKPSRDICQRGTSLTIQCQVDSQVTMMFWYRQQPGQSLTLIATANQGSEATYESGFVIDKFPISRPNLTFSTLTVSNMSPEDSSIYLCSVEGTPGINYGYTFGSGTRLTVV.

On this clonotype: A much larger clonotype is one base distant, so this may be a read error. The chain has TRBV6-5 and TRBJ1-1; D call uncertain. The CDR3 is made up of 15 amino acids. Germline V lookup: CDR1 MNHEY, CDR2 SVGAGI. CDR3 bases: TGTGCCAGCAGTTACTCTGGACGGCTGAACGCTGAAGCTTTCTTT. The encoded protein is CASSYSGRLNAEAFF.

The V call is TRBV7-9, the J call TRBJ1-1; D not certain. V dropped 1 base and J dropped 4 bases, with 10 bases sitting between them. This CDR3 comprises 14 residues. Germline loops: CDR1 SEHNR, CDR2 FQNEAQ (reference sequence). DNA of the CDR3: TGTGCCAGCAGCTTAGGGGATTTGGGCACTGAAGCTTTCTTT. It encodes CASSLGDLGTEAFF.

The rearrangement links TRBV6-2 or TRBV6-3 to TRBJ1-1; maybe TRBD1 (5 bases). The CDR3 totals 14 residues. CDR1 and CDR2 from the germline V gene are MNHEY and SVGEGT. Deletions cut 2 bases from V and 5 bases from J, with 12 bases between. The CDR3 spells CASSYPGSGTEAFF. The CDR3 DNA is TGTGCCAGCAGTTACCCAGGGTCTGGGACTGAAGCTTTCTTT.

The chain recombines TRBV7-9 with TRBJ2-7; 9 positions match TRBD1. The CDR3 is 14 amino acids. Trimming cost V 3 bases and J 5 bases; bases outside gene matches: 5. Germline V gene data show CDR1 as SEHNR and CDR2 as FQNEAQ (reference sequence). In DNA, the CDR3 is TGTGCCAGCAGCTTTGGGGGACAGGGCGACGAGCAGTACTTC. As protein: CASSFGGQGDEQYF.

The rearrangement joins TRBV6-5 to TRBJ1-2, with 9 nucleotides matching TRBD1. The CDR3 has 14 residues. From germline, CDR1 is MNHEY and CDR2 SVGAGI. The V gene end was trimmed by 0 bases and the J gene end by 7 bases; junction bases not matched to a gene: 3. CDR3 loop: CASSYSDRGFGYTF. For the CDR3, the DNA is TGTGCCAGCAGTTACTCTGACAGGGGGTTTGGCTACACCTTC.

This chain uses TRBV20-1 with TRBJ1-1; TRBD1 aligns across 10 bases. Germline lookup yields CDR1 DFQATT and CDR2 SNEGSKA (reference sequence). V shed 6 bases and J 3 bases; nucleotides not matched to a gene: 13. This CDR3 is built from 16 residues. CDR3 loop: CSATRDRGPWDTEAFF. CDR3 DNA sequence: TGCAGTGCGACCCGGGACAGGGGCCCTTGGGACACTGAAGCTTTCTTT.

The chain recombines TRBV5-6 with TRBJ1-4; no clear D gene. Germline V gives CDR1 SGHDT, CDR2 YYEEEE. Trimming stripped 0 bases from V and 6 bases from J, with 12 bases between. This CDR3 is 15 amino acids long. The CDR3 region has the DNA TGTGCCAGCAGCTTGGCCCCTGGACTAGATGAAAAACTGTTTTTT. This gives the protein CASSLAPGLDEKLFF.

This clonotype was detected ten times or more. This chain joins TRBV2 and TRBJ2-7; D unclear. Germline V gives CDR1 SNHLY, CDR2 FYNNEI. With 3 bases removed from V and 5 bases from J, the gap between germline ends came to 17 bases. The CDR3 is made up of 15 amino acids. The CDR3 spells CASSESGFSSHEQYF. The CDR3 bases are TGTGCCAGCAGTGAGTCCGGTTTCAGTTCCCACGAGCAGTACTTC.

This clonotype was picked up a small number of times. The CDR3 DNA reads as TGTGCCAGCAGCCAACAGGGCCGAGGTAGCTATGGCTACACCTTC. Translating it yields CASSQQGRGSYGYTF. The chain is built from TRBV3-1 and TRBJ1-2; D perhaps matches TRBD1 (5 bases). CDR3 size: 15 residues. V shed 2 bases and J shed 4 bases, with 14 bases lying between them. Germline-derived CDR1 and CDR2 are LGHDT and YNNKEL (reference sequence).

The table lists this clonotype with a count of one. This chain uses TRBV9 with TRBJ2-2; 8 nucleotides align to TRBD2. The CDR3 length is 16 residues. Germline V gene lookup returns CDR1 SGDLS and CDR2 YYNGEE. Trimming cost V 3 bases and J 5 bases; bases outside gene matches: 9. The CDR3 loop is CASSERGSSGTGELFF. The CDR3, as DNA: TGTGCCAGCAGCGAAAGAGGGTCTAGCGGGACCGGGGAGCTGTTTTTT.

This chain joins TRBV12-3 or TRBV12-4 and TRBJ2-2, with D perhaps matching TRBD1 or TRBD2 (5 bases each). V was pared by 8 bases and J by 0 bases, with 16 bases between. This CDR3 spans 16 amino acids. The CDR3 sequence: CASLRGAPANTGELFF. The CDR3, as DNA: TGTGCCAGCCTGAGAGGGGCTCCAGCGAACACCGGGGAGCTGTTTTTT.

This clonotype was counted ten times or more. The chain uses TRBV6-1 and TRBJ2-7, with D possibly matching TRBD2 (5 bases). V was trimmed by 7 bases and J by 4 bases, leaving 17 bases between them. The CDR3 contains 14 residues. Germline V gene lookup returns CDR1 MNHNS and CDR2 SASEGT. CDR3 region: CASTGVASLYEQYF. The CDR3 DNA reads as TGTGCCAGCACCGGGGTGGCGTCTCTTTACGAGCAGTACTTC.